This T cell receptor beta chain was profiled in a study of blood T cell repertoires in COVID-19. About the research overall: COVID-19 samples from acute and convalescent phases originated in the United States, Italy and Spain.

The germline V gene has CDR1 SNHLY and CDR2 FYNNEI. This CDR3 is built from 16 residues. V lost 6 bases, J lost 0 bases, and 14 bases lay in between. Assay used: immunoSEQ multiplex PCR; TCRdb lists only in-frame clones, some missing. The data contain approximately 240,000 clones, roughly 84% of them seen just once; the ten biggest clones take up less than 6.5%. The sample consisted of peripheral blood. The rearrangement uses TRBV2 and TRBJ2-2, with a tentative D call TRBD1 (6 bases). This sequence was found in a woman aged 60-75 years who had recovered from COVID-19. CDR3 nucleotide sequence: TGTGCCAGCAGGTACGGACAGATGACGAACACCGGGGAGCTGTTTTTT. This sequence encodes CASRYGQMTNTGELFF.